The rows below give T cell receptor beta chains drawn from one sample of a study of shared clonotypes between healthy human individuals. Sequenced by immunoSEQ multiplex PCR; TCRdb stores in-frame clones only, minus some. The sample records 1.5 million to 2.5 million clones, roughly 94% being singletons. Sequenced: naive CD8+ T cells sorted from blood. The receptors here all came from a man aged 18 to 30 in good health. The CDR3 runs from the conserved cysteine through the conserved F or W. The order of the fields is V gene, D gene, J gene, clone size, CDR3 protein, CDR3 DNA. The D gene is left open where the match is weak. Where a row states a size, it is once, few, many or the class of an expanded clone; other rows omit it.

V gene: TRBV7-8; D gene: TRBD2; J gene: TRBJ2-3; clone size: NA; CDR3 protein: CASSFLPGGGDTQYF; CDR3 DNA: TGTGCCAGCAGCTTTCTTCCGGGGGGAGGAGATACGCAGTATTTT
V gene: TRBV30; D gene: TRBD1; J gene: TRBJ2-7; clone size: NA; CDR3 protein: CACKGQQDYEQYF; CDR3 DNA: TGTGCCTGCAAGGGACAGCAGGACTACGAGCAGTACTTC
V gene: TRBV6-5; D gene: TRBD1; J gene: TRBJ2-7; clone size: NA; CDR3 protein: CASSSDREASYEQYF; CDR3 DNA: TGTGCCAGCAGTTCGGACAGGGAGGCGTCCTACGAGCAGTACTTC
V gene: TRBV9; D gene: NA; J gene: TRBJ1-4; clone size: NA; CDR3 protein: CASSVGGDEKLFF; CDR3 DNA: TGTGCCAGCAGCGTAGGGGGGGATGAAAAACTGTTTTTT
V gene: TRBV5-4; D gene: NA; J gene: TRBJ1-2; clone size: NA; CDR3 protein: CASSPHRETAHSNYGYTF; CDR3 DNA: TGTGCCAGCAGCCCGCACAGGGAAACCGCTCACTCTAACTATGGCTACACCTTC
V gene: TRBV7-9; D gene: NA; J gene: TRBJ2-4; clone size: NA; CDR3 protein: CASSLVSVLGGTPHIQYF; CDR3 DNA: TGTGCCAGCAGCTTAGTAAGCGTCCTAGGGGGGACCCCACACATTCAGTACTTC
V gene: TRBV18; D gene: NA; J gene: TRBJ1-6; clone size: NA; CDR3 protein: CASSPGDGVLHF; CDR3 DNA: TGTGCCAGCTCACCCGGGGACGGAGTCCTCCACTTT
V gene: TRBV28; D gene: NA; J gene: TRBJ1-3; clone size: NA; CDR3 protein: CASSNTLSVLQGRGNTIYF; CDR3 DNA: TGTGCCAGCAGTAACACACTAAGCGTACTTCAGGGAAGGGGAAACACCATATATTTT
V gene: TRBV2; D gene: NA; J gene: TRBJ2-7; clone size: NA; CDR3 protein: CASGGGIVSTEQYF; CDR3 DNA: TGTGCCAGCGGTGGAGGGATAGTTTCTACCGAGCAGTACTTC
V gene: TRBV6-5; D gene: NA; J gene: TRBJ1-2; clone size: NA; CDR3 protein: CAGGWGYGYTF; CDR3 DNA: TGTGCCGGCGGCTGGGGGTATGGCTACACCTTC
V gene: TRBV11-3; D gene: NA; J gene: TRBJ2-2; clone size: NA; CDR3 protein: CASSTDDAGELFF; CDR3 DNA: TGTGCCAGCAGCACAGACGACGCCGGGGAGCTGTTTTTT
V gene: TRBV5-6; D gene: NA; J gene: TRBJ1-1; clone size: NA; CDR3 protein: CASSLVGSGDTEAFF; CDR3 DNA: TGTGCCAGCAGCTTGGTAGGATCCGGGGACACTGAAGCTTTCTTT
V gene: TRBV28; D gene: TRBD1; J gene: TRBJ1-2; clone size: NA; CDR3 protein: CASSFNTGGDYGYTF; CDR3 DNA: TGTGCCAGCAGTTTCAATACAGGGGGTGACTATGGCTACACCTTC
V gene: TRBV28; D gene: NA; J gene: TRBJ1-3; clone size: NA; CDR3 protein: CASSLWEMGEKLDTIYF; CDR3 DNA: TGTGCCAGCAGTTTATGGGAGATGGGGGAAAAGTTAGACACCATATATTTT
V gene: TRBV11-2; D gene: NA; J gene: TRBJ2-6; clone size: NA; CDR3 protein: CASTFDGSGANVLTF; CDR3 DNA: TGTGCCAGCACCTTCGATGGCTCTGGGGCCAACGTCCTGACTTTC
V gene: TRBV27; D gene: TRBD1; J gene: TRBJ1-1; clone size: NA; CDR3 protein: CASSLPGQAYTEAFF; CDR3 DNA: TGTGCCAGCAGTTTACCGGGACAGGCGTACACTGAAGCTTTCTTT
V gene: TRBV2; D gene: TRBD2; J gene: TRBJ2-1; clone size: once; CDR3 protein: CASSGREGHYNEQFF; CDR3 DNA: TGTGCCAGCAGTGGACGGGAGGGACACTACAATGAGCAGTTCTTC
V gene: TRBV7-9; D gene: TRBD2; J gene: TRBJ2-7; clone size: NA; CDR3 protein: CASSLNSGDYEQYF; CDR3 DNA: TGTGCCAGCAGCTTAAACAGCGGGGACTACGAGCAGTACTTC
V gene: TRBV5-6; D gene: NA; J gene: TRBJ1-2; clone size: NA; CDR3 protein: CASSLRGDNYGYTF; CDR3 DNA: TGTGCCAGCAGCTTGAGGGGGGATAACTATGGCTACACCTTC
V gene: TRBV4-1; D gene: NA; J gene: TRBJ1-1; clone size: NA; CDR3 protein: CASSQKWEAEAFF; CDR3 DNA: TGCGCCAGCAGCCAAAAATGGGAAGCTGAAGCTTTCTTT
V gene: TRBV11-3; D gene: NA; J gene: TRBJ2-2; clone size: NA; CDR3 protein: CASSLAVRQGTTGELFF; CDR3 DNA: TGTGCCAGCAGCTTAGCGGTGCGGCAGGGGACGACCGGGGAGCTGTTTTTT
V gene: TRBV10-3; D gene: NA; J gene: TRBJ1-2; clone size: NA; CDR3 protein: CAISEGQGGYGYTF; CDR3 DNA: TGTGCCATCAGTGAAGGTCAGGGAGGCTATGGCTACACCTTC
V gene: TRBV9; D gene: TRBD1; J gene: TRBJ2-7; clone size: NA; CDR3 protein: CASSFGTGGNEQYF; CDR3 DNA: TGTGCCAGCAGCTTTGGAACAGGGGGGAACGAGCAGTACTTC
V gene: TRBV13; D gene: TRBD1; J gene: TRBJ1-5; clone size: NA; CDR3 protein: CASSLGGDRGLGQPQHF; CDR3 DNA: TGTGCCAGCAGCTTAGGAGGGGACAGGGGATTGGGTCAGCCCCAGCATTTT
V gene: TRBV10-3; D gene: TRBD1; J gene: TRBJ2-2; clone size: once; CDR3 protein: CASMPADRANTGELFF; CDR3 DNA: TGTGCCAGCATGCCAGCGGACAGGGCGAACACCGGGGAGCTGTTTTTT
V gene: TRBV4-1; D gene: TRBD2; J gene: TRBJ2-1; clone size: NA; CDR3 protein: CASSQDHPGTSDNEQFF; CDR3 DNA: TGCGCCAGCAGCCAAGATCACCCGGGGACTAGCGACAATGAGCAGTTCTTC
V gene: TRBV4-1; D gene: TRBD1; J gene: TRBJ2-7; clone size: NA; CDR3 protein: CASSPLGGLEQYF; CDR3 DNA: TGCGCCAGCAGTCCCTTAGGGGGCCTGGAGCAGTACTTC
V gene: TRBV27; D gene: NA; J gene: TRBJ2-7; clone size: NA; CDR3 protein: CASSLLGGRVDEQYF; CDR3 DNA: TGTGCCAGCAGTTTATTAGGGGGAAGGGTCGACGAGCAGTACTTC
V gene: TRBV13; D gene: TRBD1; J gene: TRBJ1-6; clone size: NA; CDR3 protein: CASSLMGQGAENSPLHF; CDR3 DNA: TGTGCCAGCAGCTTAATGGGCCAGGGGGCGGAAAATTCACCCCTCCACTTT
V gene: TRBV10-1; D gene: TRBD1; J gene: TRBJ1-1; clone size: NA; CDR3 protein: CASSEPGQSEAFF; CDR3 DNA: TGCGCCAGCAGTGAGCCGGGACAGTCAGAAGCTTTCTTT
V gene: TRBV4-1; D gene: TRBD2; J gene: TRBJ2-5; clone size: NA; CDR3 protein: CASSQGGGGQETQYF; CDR3 DNA: TGCGCCAGCAGCCAAGGGGGCGGGGGCCAAGAGACCCAGTACTTC
V gene: TRBV29-1; D gene: NA; J gene: TRBJ2-1; clone size: NA; CDR3 protein: CSAEDGLAYNEQFF; CDR3 DNA: TGCAGCGCGGAGGACGGCCTCGCCTACAATGAGCAGTTCTTC
V gene: TRBV6-5; D gene: NA; J gene: TRBJ2-3; clone size: NA; CDR3 protein: CASSDSTKTDTQYF; CDR3 DNA: TGTGCCAGCAGTGACTCGACCAAAACAGATACGCAGTATTTT
V gene: TRBV5-6; D gene: NA; J gene: TRBJ2-7; clone size: NA; CDR3 protein: CASSDSSYEQYF; CDR3 DNA: TGTGCCAGCAGCGACAGCTCCTACGAGCAGTACTTC
V gene: TRBV15; D gene: TRBD1; J gene: TRBJ2-1; clone size: NA; CDR3 protein: CATSSTTGGLWDNEQFF; CDR3 DNA: TGTGCCACCAGCAGTACTACAGGGGGCCTGTGGGACAATGAGCAGTTCTTC
V gene: TRBV5-5; D gene: NA; J gene: TRBJ1-1; clone size: NA; CDR3 protein: CASSSMTGPEAFF; CDR3 DNA: TGTGCCAGCAGCTCGATGACGGGCCCTGAAGCTTTCTTT
V gene: TRBV7-9; D gene: NA; J gene: TRBJ2-1; clone size: NA; CDR3 protein: CASSFLGPGNEQFF; CDR3 DNA: TGTGCCAGCAGCTTCCTGGGACCCGGGAATGAGCAGTTCTTC
V gene: TRBV4-1; D gene: TRBD1; J gene: TRBJ2-3; clone size: once; CDR3 protein: CASSQGQGIMDTQYF; CDR3 DNA: TGCGCCAGCAGCCAAGGACAGGGGATAATGGATACGCAGTATTTT
V gene: TRBV28; D gene: NA; J gene: TRBJ2-7; clone size: NA; CDR3 protein: CASSFHVRAYEQYF; CDR3 DNA: TGTGCCAGCAGTTTTCACGTCCGTGCCTACGAGCAGTACTTC
V gene: TRBV9; D gene: NA; J gene: TRBJ2-5; clone size: once; CDR3 protein: CASGGRGQETQYF; CDR3 DNA: TGTGCCAGCGGGGGCCGGGGCCAAGAGACCCAGTACTTC
V gene: TRBV29-1; D gene: NA; J gene: TRBJ1-4; clone size: NA; CDR3 protein: CSVEDPKLITQKLFF; CDR3 DNA: TGCAGCGTTGAAGATCCGAAGTTAATCACTCAAAAACTGTTTTTT
V gene: TRBV14; D gene: NA; J gene: TRBJ2-7; clone size: NA; CDR3 protein: CASSQDFDNPYEQYF; CDR3 DNA: TGTGCCAGCAGCCAAGATTTCGACAATCCCTACGAGCAGTACTTC
V gene: TRBV19; D gene: NA; J gene: TRBJ2-5; clone size: NA; CDR3 protein: CASRQRPQETQYF; CDR3 DNA: TGTGCCAGTAGACAGCGGCCGCAAGAGACCCAGTACTTC
V gene: TRBV7-9; D gene: NA; J gene: TRBJ1-5; clone size: NA; CDR3 protein: CASGTNQPQHF; CDR3 DNA: TGTGCCAGCGGTACCAATCAGCCCCAGCATTTT
V gene: TRBV4-1; D gene: TRBD2; J gene: TRBJ2-5; clone size: NA; CDR3 protein: CASSQGGSGGEPSRETQYF; CDR3 DNA: TGCGCCAGCAGCCAAGGTGGTAGCGGGGGGGAGCCTTCTCGGGAGACCCAGTACTTC